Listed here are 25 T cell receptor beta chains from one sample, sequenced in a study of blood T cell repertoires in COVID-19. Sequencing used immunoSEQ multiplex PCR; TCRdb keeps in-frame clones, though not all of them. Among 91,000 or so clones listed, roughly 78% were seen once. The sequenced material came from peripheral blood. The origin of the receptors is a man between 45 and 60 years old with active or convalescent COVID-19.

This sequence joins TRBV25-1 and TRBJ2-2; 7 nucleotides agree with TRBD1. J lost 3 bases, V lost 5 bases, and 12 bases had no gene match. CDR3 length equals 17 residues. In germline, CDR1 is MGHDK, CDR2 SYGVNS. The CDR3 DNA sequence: TGTGCCAGCAGTTGGGCAGGGGGTTTGGAGGACACCGGGGAGCTGTTTTTT. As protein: CASSWAGGLEDTGELFF.

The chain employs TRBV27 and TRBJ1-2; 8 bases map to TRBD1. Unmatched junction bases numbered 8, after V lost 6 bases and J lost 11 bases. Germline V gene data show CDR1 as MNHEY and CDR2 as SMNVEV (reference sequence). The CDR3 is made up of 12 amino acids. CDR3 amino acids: CASRTSGGRYTF. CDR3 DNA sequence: TGTGCCAGCAGGACTTCAGGGGGCCGGTACACCTTC.

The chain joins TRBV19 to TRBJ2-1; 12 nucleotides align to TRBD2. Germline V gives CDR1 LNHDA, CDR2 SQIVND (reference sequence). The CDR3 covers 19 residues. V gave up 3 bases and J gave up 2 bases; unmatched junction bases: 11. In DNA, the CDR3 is TGTGCCAGTAGTATGGGTCTAGCGGGGGGGCCTCGGACCTACAATGAGCAGTTCTTC. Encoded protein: CASSMGLAGGPRTYNEQFF.

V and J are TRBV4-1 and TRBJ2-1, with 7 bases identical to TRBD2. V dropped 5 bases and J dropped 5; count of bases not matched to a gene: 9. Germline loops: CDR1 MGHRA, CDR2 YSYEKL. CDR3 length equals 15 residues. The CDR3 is CASSTGGLSNNEQFF. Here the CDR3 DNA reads TGCGCCAGCAGCACGGGGGGACTTTCGAACAATGAGCAGTTCTTC.

The CDR3 DNA reads as TGTGCCACCAGTGGGGGACACCCCTACGAGCAGTACTTC. It codes for CATSGGHPYEQYF. The chain joins TRBV24-1 to TRBJ2-7; maybe TRBD1 (6 bases). Germline loops: CDR1 KGHDR, CDR2 SFDVKD. Trimming left V 5 bases short and J 2 bases short, with 9 bases between. CDR3 length: 13 residues.

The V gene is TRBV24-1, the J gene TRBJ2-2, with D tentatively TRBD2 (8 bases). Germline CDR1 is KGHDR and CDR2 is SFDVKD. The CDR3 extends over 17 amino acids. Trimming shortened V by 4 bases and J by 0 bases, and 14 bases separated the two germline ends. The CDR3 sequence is CATSDSGGLANTGELFF. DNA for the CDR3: TGTGCCACCAGTGACTCAGGGGGACTAGCGAACACCGGGGAGCTGTTTTTT.

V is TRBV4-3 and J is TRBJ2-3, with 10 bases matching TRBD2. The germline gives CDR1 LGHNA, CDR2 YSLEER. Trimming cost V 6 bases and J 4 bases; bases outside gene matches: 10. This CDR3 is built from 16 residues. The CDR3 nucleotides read TGCGCCAGCAGGATTGGTAGCGGGGGGCCCGCAGATACGCAGTATTTT. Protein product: CASRIGSGGPADTQYF.

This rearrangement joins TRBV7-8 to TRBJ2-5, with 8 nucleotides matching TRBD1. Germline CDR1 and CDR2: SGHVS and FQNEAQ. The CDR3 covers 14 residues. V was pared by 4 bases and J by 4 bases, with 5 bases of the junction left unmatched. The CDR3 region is CASSSGQGGETQYF. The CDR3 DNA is TGTGCCAGCAGCTCAGGACAGGGTGGAGAGACCCAGTACTTC. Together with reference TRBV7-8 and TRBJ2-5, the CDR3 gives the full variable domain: GAGVSQSPRYKVAKRGQDVALRCDPISGHVSLFWYQQALGQGPEFLTYFQNEAQLDKSGLPSDRFFAERPEGSVSTLKIQRTQQEDSAVYLCASSSGQGGETQYFGPGTRLLVL.

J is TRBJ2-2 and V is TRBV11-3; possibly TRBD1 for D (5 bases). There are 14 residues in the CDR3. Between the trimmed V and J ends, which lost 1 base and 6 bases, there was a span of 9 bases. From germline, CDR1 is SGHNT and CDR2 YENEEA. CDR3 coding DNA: TGTGCCAGCAGCTTAGCCTCAGGGTCCGGGGAGCTGTTTTTT. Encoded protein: CASSLASGSGELFF.

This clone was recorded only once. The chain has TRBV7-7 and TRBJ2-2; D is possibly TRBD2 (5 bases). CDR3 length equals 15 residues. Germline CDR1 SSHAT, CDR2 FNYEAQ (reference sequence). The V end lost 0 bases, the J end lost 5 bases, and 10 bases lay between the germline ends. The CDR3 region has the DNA TGTGCCAGCAGCTTAGCTAGCGATTCTACCGGGGAGCTGTTTTTT. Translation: CASSLASDSTGELFF.

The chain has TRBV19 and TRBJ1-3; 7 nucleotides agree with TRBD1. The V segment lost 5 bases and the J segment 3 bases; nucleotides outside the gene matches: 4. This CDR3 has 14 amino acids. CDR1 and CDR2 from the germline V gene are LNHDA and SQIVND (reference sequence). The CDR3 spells CASSDGQVGNTIYF. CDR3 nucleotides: TGTGCCAGTAGTGACGGACAGGTTGGAAACACCATATATTTT.

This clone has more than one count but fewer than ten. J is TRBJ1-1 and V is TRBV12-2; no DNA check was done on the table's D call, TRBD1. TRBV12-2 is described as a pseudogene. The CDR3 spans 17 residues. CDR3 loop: CASRFFDRVDVDTEAFF. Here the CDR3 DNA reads TGTGCAAGTCGCTTTTTCGACAGGGTAGATGTAGACACTGAAGCTTTCTTT.

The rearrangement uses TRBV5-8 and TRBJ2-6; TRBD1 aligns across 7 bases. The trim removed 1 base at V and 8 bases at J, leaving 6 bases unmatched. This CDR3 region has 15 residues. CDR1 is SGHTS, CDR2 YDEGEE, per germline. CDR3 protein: CASSLKDRSSNVLTF. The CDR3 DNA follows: TGTGCCAGCAGCTTGAAGGACAGGTCGTCCAACGTCCTGACTTTC.

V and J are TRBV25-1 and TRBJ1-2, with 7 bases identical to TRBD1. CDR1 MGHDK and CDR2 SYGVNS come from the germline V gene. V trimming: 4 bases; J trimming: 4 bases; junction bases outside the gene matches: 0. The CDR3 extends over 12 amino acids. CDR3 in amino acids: CASSGQGYGYTF. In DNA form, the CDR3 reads TGTGCCAGCAGTGGACAGGGCTATGGCTACACCTTC.

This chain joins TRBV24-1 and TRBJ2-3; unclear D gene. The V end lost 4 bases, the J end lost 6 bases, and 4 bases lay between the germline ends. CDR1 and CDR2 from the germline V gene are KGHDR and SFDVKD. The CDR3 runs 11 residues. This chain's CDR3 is CATSDTDTQYF. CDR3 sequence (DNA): TGTGCCACCAGTGACACTGATACGCAGTATTTT.

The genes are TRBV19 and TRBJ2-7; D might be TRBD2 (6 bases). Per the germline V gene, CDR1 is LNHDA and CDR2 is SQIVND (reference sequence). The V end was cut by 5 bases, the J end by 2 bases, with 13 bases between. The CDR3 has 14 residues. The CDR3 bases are TGTGCCAGTAGTGGGACTTTACGCGCCTACGAGCAGTACGTC. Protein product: CASSGTLRAYEQYV.

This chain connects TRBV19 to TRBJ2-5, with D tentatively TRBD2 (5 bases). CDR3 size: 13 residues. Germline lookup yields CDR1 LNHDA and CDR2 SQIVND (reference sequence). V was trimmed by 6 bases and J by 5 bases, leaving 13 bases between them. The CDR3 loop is CASRTDGGETQYF. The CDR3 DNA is TGTGCCAGTAGAACAGACGGCGGGGAGACCCAGTACTTC.

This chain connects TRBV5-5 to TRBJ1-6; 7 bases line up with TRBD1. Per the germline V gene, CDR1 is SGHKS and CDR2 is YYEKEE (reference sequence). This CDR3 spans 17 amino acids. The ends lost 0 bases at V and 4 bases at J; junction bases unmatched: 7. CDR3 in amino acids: CASSLAEGASYNSPLHF. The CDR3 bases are TGTGCCAGCAGCTTGGCGGAGGGGGCATCGTATAATTCACCCCTCCACTTT.

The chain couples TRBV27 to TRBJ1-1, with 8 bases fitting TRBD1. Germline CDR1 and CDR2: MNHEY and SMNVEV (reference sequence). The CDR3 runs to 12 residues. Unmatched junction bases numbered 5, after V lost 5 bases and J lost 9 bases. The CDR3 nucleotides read TGTGCCAGCAGTCGCGGACAGGGTAAAGCTTTCTTT. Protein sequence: CASSRGQGKAFF.

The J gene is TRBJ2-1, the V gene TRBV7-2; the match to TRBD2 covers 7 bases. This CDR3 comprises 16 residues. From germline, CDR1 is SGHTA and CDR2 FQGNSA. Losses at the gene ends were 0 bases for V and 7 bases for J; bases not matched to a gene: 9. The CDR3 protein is CASSLARTGGPNEQFF. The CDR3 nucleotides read TGTGCCAGCAGCTTAGCGCGGACGGGGGGACCTAATGAGCAGTTCTTC.

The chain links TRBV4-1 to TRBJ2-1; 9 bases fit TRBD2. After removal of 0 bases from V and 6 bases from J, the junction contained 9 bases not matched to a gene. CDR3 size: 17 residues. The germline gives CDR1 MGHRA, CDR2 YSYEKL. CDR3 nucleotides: TGCGCCAGCAGCCAAGATACCTCCGGGACTAGCCTCAATGAGCAGTTCTTC. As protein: CASSQDTSGTSLNEQFF.

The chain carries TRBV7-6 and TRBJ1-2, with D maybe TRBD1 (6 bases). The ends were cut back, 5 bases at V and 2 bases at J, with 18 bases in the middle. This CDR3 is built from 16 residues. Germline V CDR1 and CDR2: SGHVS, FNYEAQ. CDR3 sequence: CASSPRQGSPNYGYTF. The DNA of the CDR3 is TGTGCCAGCAGCCCACGCCAGGGGAGTCCAAACTATGGCTACACCTTC.

This chain's CDR3 is CASSLGQGGYSNQPQHF. The DNA of the CDR3 is TGTGCCAGCAGCTTGGGCCAGGGTGGTTATAGCAATCAGCCCCAGCATTTT. V and J are TRBV5-6 and TRBJ1-5; maybe TRBD1 (5 bases). The germline V and J ends were trimmed by 0 bases and 0 bases, with 13 bases remaining between them. The germline V gene encodes CDR1 SGHDT and CDR2 YYEEEE. This CDR3 is 17 amino acids long.

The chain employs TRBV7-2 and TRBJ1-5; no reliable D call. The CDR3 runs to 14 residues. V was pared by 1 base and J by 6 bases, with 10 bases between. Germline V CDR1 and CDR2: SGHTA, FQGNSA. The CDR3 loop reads CASSLGVQVQPQHF. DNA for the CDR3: TGTGCCAGCAGCTTAGGGGTTCAGGTTCAGCCCCAGCATTTT. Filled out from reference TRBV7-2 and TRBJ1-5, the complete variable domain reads GAGVSQSPSNKVTEKGKDVELRCDPISGHTALYWYRQSLGQGLEFLIYFQGNSAPDKSGLPSDRFSAERTGGSVSTLTIQRTQQEDSAVYLCASSLGVQVQPQHFGDGTRLSIL.

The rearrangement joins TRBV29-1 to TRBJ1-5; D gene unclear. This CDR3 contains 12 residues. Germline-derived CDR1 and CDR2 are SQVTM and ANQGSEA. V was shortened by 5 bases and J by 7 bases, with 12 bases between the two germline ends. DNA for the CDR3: TGCAGCGTTCGGCAGGCTAACCAGCCCCAGCATTTT. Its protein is CSVRQANQPQHF.